The 4 T cell receptor beta chains below all came from one sample that was sequenced in a study of blood T cell repertoires in COVID-19. Data came from immunoSEQ multiplex PCR; TCRdb stores just in-frame clones and leaves some out. The sample contains some 230,000 clones, approximately 92% of which appear only once. Sequenced material: PBMCs or T cells enriched from blood (not recorded which). All receptors come from a woman between 18 and 29 years old in a cohort exposed to, infected with or recovered from COVID-19 (not recorded which).

The rearrangement joins TRBV5-1 to TRBJ2-5, with 9 bases lining up with TRBD2. The ends lost 4 bases at V and 4 bases at J; junction bases unmatched: 11. The CDR3 runs 16 residues. The V gene's germline CDR1 is SGHRS and CDR2 YFSETQ. The CDR3, as DNA: TGCGCCAGCAGCCTAGAGGTCGCGGGGGGGCTAGAGACCCAGTACTTC. This encodes CASSLEVAGGLETQYF.

V is TRBV7-9 and J is TRBJ2-2, with D perhaps TRBD2 (5 bases). CDR3 length equals 13 residues. Germline V gives CDR1 SEHNR, CDR2 FQNEAQ (reference sequence). DNA for the CDR3: TGTGCGGGGATGGACTCGAACACCGGGGAGCTGTTTTTT. This codes for CAGMDSNTGELFF.

The chain uses TRBV3-1 (or the pseudogene TRBV3-2) and TRBJ2-7; tentative D call: TRBD2 (5 bases). V was shortened by 0 bases and J by 4 bases, with 13 bases between the two germline ends. Germline loops: CDR1 LGHDT, CDR2 YNNKEL (reference sequence). The CDR3 contains 15 residues. The CDR3 DNA reads as TGTGCCAGCAGCCAAGAAATCGGGGTCCAATACGAGCAGTACTTC. As protein: CASSQEIGVQYEQYF.

The V and J genes are TRBV10-3 and TRBJ2-3; D is possibly TRBD2 (5 bases). Germline V CDR1 and CDR2: ENHRY, SYGVKD. V gave up 8 bases and J gave up 4 bases, with 10 bases separating them. The CDR3 contains 12 residues. CDR3 loop: CAIGLDSDTQYF. The CDR3 DNA is TGTGCCATCGGACTCGACTCAGATACGCAGTATTTT.